The source of this TCR beta chain is a study of blood T cell repertoires in COVID-19. On the study more broadly: There were acute and convalescent COVID-19 samples, and they came from the United States, Italy and Spain. Sources were T cells, B-cell-depleted T cells, or PBMCs; the material itself was cDNA or gDNA.

In the study's own analysis: Counts of nucleated cells, estimated from reference gene primer amplification, were obtained. Method: immunoSEQ multiplex PCR; TCRdb's copy keeps in-frame clones and lacks some. V, J and clone size are taken as reported in that table, and D and trimming were inferred from the DNA itself. The data contain over 150,000 clones, 76% of them singletons. The TCR originated in a woman older than 75 with acute or convalescent COVID-19. Sequenced material: peripheral blood.

The CDR3 nucleotides are TGTGCCAGCAGCTCCCCGACTAGCCGCGTAGAGACCCAGTACTTC. It encodes CASSSPTSRVETQYF. The V call is TRBV7-2, the J call TRBJ2-5; TRBD2 agrees at 7 bases. The V segment lost 4 bases and the J segment 4 bases; nucleotides outside the gene matches: 9. The CDR3 contains 15 residues. Germline assignment: CDR1 SGHTA and CDR2 FQGNSA.